The 30 T cell receptor beta chains below all came from one sample that was sequenced in a study of CD8 T cells in ankylosing spondylitis. What these receptors recognize is not known. Study-level points and caveats: A TCR beta motif made of fewer than ten highly homologous variants seemed typical of ankylosing spondylitis blood.

One entry per CDR3 protein, called by TCRdb with MiXCR from the 5' RACE reads. The sample holds around 430,000 distinct CDR3 sequences, 17% seen once. Sequencing used blood, either unsorted or a sorted T cell fraction (not recorded which). The receptor set was obtained from a male donor with ankylosing spondylitis.

This chain joins TRBV11-2 and TRBJ2-1; D gene uncertain. With 1 base removed from V and 2 bases from J, the gap between germline ends came to 6 bases. Germline-derived CDR1 and CDR2 are SGHAT and FQNNGV. The CDR3 has 14 amino acids. The CDR3 reads CASSLVNTYNEQFF. The CDR3 DNA sequence: TGTGCCAGCAGCTTAGTCAATACCTACAATGAGCAGTTCTTC.

CDR3 region: CASSGLAGRTGELFF. The CDR3 DNA reads as TGTGCCAGCAGCGGACTAGCGGGGCGCACCGGGGAGCTGTTTTTT. This rearrangement joins TRBV2 to TRBJ2-2; TRBD2 matches at 12 bases. From germline, CDR1 is SNHLY and CDR2 FYNNEI. This CDR3 is 15 amino acids long. Trimming cost V 6 bases and J 4 bases; bases outside gene matches: 3.

This clonotype has a handful of counts. The chain links TRBV5-1 to TRBJ1-1; D is possibly TRBD1 (6 bases). There are 17 residues in the CDR3. With 1 base removed from V and 7 bases from J, the gap between germline ends came to 23 bases. Germline lookup yields CDR1 SGHRS and CDR2 YFSETQ. The CDR3, as DNA: TGCGCCAGCAGCTTGTCATCCGGGGGCGGTGGATCGAATGAAGCTTTCTTT. Its translation is CASSLSSGGGGSNEAFF. Full variable domain (outside the CDR3, taken from reference TRBV5-1 and TRBJ1-1): KAGVTQTPRYLIKTRGQQVTLSCSPISGHRSVSWYQQTPGQGLQFLFEYFSETQRNKGNFPGRFSGRQFSNSRSEMNVSTLELGDSALYLCASSLSSGGGGSNEAFFGQGTRLTVV.

The chain carries TRBV28 and TRBJ2-2; TRBD2 matches 11 bases. J lost 3 bases, V lost 5 bases, and 5 bases had no gene match. The germline V gene encodes CDR1 MDHEN and CDR2 SYDVKM. This CDR3 is 16 amino acids long. CDR3 in amino acids: CASSGGTSGHTGELFF. The DNA for the CDR3 is TGTGCCAGCAGTGGAGGGACTAGCGGACACACCGGGGAGCTGTTTTTT.

This clonotype came up many times. This chain connects TRBV15 to TRBJ1-5; D ambiguous. This CDR3 comprises 16 residues. CDR1 and CDR2 (germline): LNHNV, YYDKDF (reference sequence). V gave up 1 base and J gave up 1 base, with 11 bases separating them. CDR3 loop: CATSRGLDLSNQPQHF. The CDR3 nucleotides are TGTGCCACCAGCAGAGGCCTTGACTTGAGCAATCAGCCCCAGCATTTT.

The chain uses TRBV9 and TRBJ1-3, with D perhaps matching TRBD1 (6 bases). The CDR3 sequence is 14 residues long. Germline V CDR1 and CDR2: SGDLS, YYNGEE. V was trimmed by 4 bases and J by 11 bases, leaving 19 bases between them. The CDR3 DNA is TGTGCCAGCAGCCCTAGGGGACAATCAGGGGCCATATATTTT. It codes for CASSPRGQSGAIYF.

This clonotype has just a few counts. This chain's CDR3 is CASSYSGPPNGNTIYF. The CDR3 DNA reads as TGTGCCAGCAGTTACTCGGGACCGCCAAATGGAAACACCATATATTTT. The chain carries TRBV6-5 and TRBJ1-3, with D perhaps matching TRBD1 (5 bases). The CDR3 length is 16 residues. V was pared by 0 bases and J by 3 bases, with 12 bases between. Per germline, CDR1 MNHEY and CDR2 SVGAGI.

This clonotype was seen more than once but under ten times. The chain links TRBV20-1 to TRBJ1-5; tentative D call: TRBD1 (5 bases). The germline gives CDR1 DFQATT, CDR2 SNEGSKA (reference sequence). This CDR3 has 16 amino acids. Between the trimmed V and J ends, which lost 1 base and 1 base, there was a span of 14 bases. The CDR3 DNA reads as TGCAGTGCTAGAGCTGCGGGGCTCGGGAGCAATCAGCCCCAGCATTTT. This codes for CSARAAGLGSNQPQHF.

This clonotype came up a few times. The chain combines TRBV7-2 with TRBJ2-7; D is tentatively TRBD1 or TRBD2 (5 bases each). Germline V gene data show CDR1 as SGHTA and CDR2 as FQGNSA. CDR3 length equals 17 residues. V lost 2 bases and J 4 bases, leaving 21 bases between the germline ends. DNA of the CDR3: TGTGCCAGCAGCTTATTACCGGGGCCGGAGAGCAGGTACGAGCAGTACTTC. It translates to CASSLLPGPESRYEQYF.

This clonotype was detected ten times or more. The gene calls are TRBV20-1 and TRBJ2-3; TRBD2 matches at 10 bases. The CDR3 is 11 residues long. The germline V gene encodes CDR1 DFQATT and CDR2 SNEGSKA (reference sequence). The V gene end was trimmed by 4 bases and the J gene end by 9 bases; junction bases not matched to a gene: 1. In DNA, the CDR3 is TGCAGTGCTATACTAGCGGGGACGCAGTATTTT. Its translation is CSAILAGTQYF.

The rearrangement uses TRBV7-2 and TRBJ2-7; the match to TRBD1 covers 9 bases. Looked up from germline, CDR1 is SGHTA and CDR2 is FQGNSA. The CDR3 has 15 residues. Trimming took 5 bases from V and 7 from J; bases not matched to a gene: 12. CDR3: CASSLTIQGAGEQYF. The DNA of the CDR3 is TGTGCCAGCAGCCTTACTATACAGGGGGCGGGTGAGCAGTACTTC.

The sample holds a few counts of this clonotype. The V call is TRBV6-1, the J call TRBJ2-1, with no clear D. The V gene's germline CDR1 is MNHNS and CDR2 SASEGT. CDR3 length equals 15 residues. V lost 7 bases, J lost 4 bases, and 17 bases lay in between. The CDR3 reads CASNKLGPGYNEQFF. CDR3 nucleotides: TGTGCCAGCAACAAGCTCGGTCCAGGATACAATGAGCAGTTCTTC.

This clonotype has more than one count but fewer than ten. The chain has TRBV5-1 and TRBJ2-1; no clear D. The V end was cut by 2 bases, the J end by 9 bases, with 9 bases between. Germline-derived CDR1 and CDR2 are SGHRS and YFSETQ. The CDR3 is 12 residues long. The CDR3: CASSFPRAEQFF. The DNA of the CDR3 is TGCGCCAGCAGCTTCCCCCGGGCTGAGCAGTTCTTC.

In this sample, this clonotype turned up a few times. The chain carries TRBV28 and TRBJ1-6; D is unclear. V gave up 6 bases and J gave up 5 bases, with 11 bases separating them. The germline V gene encodes CDR1 MDHEN and CDR2 SYDVKM. This CDR3 region has 14 residues. CDR3 sequence (DNA): TGTGCCAGCAGCTCACGCCTGGATAATTCACCCCTCCACTTT. The encoded protein is CASSSRLDNSPLHF.

This clonotype has just one count. This chain connects TRBV5-6 to TRBJ2-2; D unclear. Trimming left V 3 bases short and J 0 bases short, with 9 bases between. From germline, CDR1 is SGHDT and CDR2 YYEEEE. This CDR3 region has 15 residues. DNA for the CDR3: TGTGCCAGCAGCTACGGACCCACGAACACCGGGGAGCTGTTTTTT. As protein: CASSYGPTNTGELFF.

V usage is TRBV27 and J usage is TRBJ1-1; possibly TRBD1 for D (6 bases). The V end lost 2 bases, the J end lost 2 bases, and 12 bases lay between the germline ends. The germline CDR1 and CDR2 sequences are MNHEY and SMNVEV (reference sequence). This CDR3 spans 15 amino acids. The CDR3 here is CASSLQGTYNTEAFF. CDR3 DNA sequence: TGTGCCAGCAGTTTACAGGGGACCTATAACACTGAAGCTTTCTTT.

The genes are TRBV20-1 and TRBJ2-3; 9 nucleotides match TRBD2. The ends lost 2 bases at V and 4 bases at J; junction bases unmatched: 4. The CDR3 totals 14 residues. Germline V gives CDR1 DFQATT, CDR2 SNEGSKA (reference sequence). Here the CDR3 DNA reads TGCAGTGCTAGACTAGCGGGAAAGTCAGATACGCAGTATTTT. It specifies CSARLAGKSDTQYF.

The rearrangement links TRBV20-1 to TRBJ2-5; D uncertain. The V end lost 0 bases, the J end lost 4 bases, and 12 bases lay between the germline ends. In germline, CDR1 is DFQATT, CDR2 SNEGSKA (reference sequence). This CDR3 is 14 amino acids long. CDR3 in amino acids: CSARDRMGLETQYF. Here the CDR3 DNA reads TGCAGTGCTAGAGACCGGATGGGCCTAGAGACCCAGTACTTC.

This clonotype has a handful of counts. The V and J genes are TRBV10-3 and TRBJ1-1; 7 bases match TRBD1. Looked up from germline, CDR1 is ENHRY and CDR2 is SYGVKD. The ends lost 5 bases at V and 4 bases at J; junction bases unmatched: 7. This CDR3 has 14 residues. The CDR3: CAISYRGTSTEAFF. CDR3 nucleotide sequence: TGTGCCATCAGTTACAGGGGAACGAGCACTGAAGCTTTCTTT.

The gene calls are TRBV2 and TRBJ1-1, with D possibly TRBD1 on 5 matching bases. Germline V gene data show CDR1 as SNHLY and CDR2 as FYNNEI. V was shortened by 6 bases and J by 0 bases, with 14 bases between the two germline ends. The CDR3 runs 15 residues. CDR3 sequence reads: CASSRGQAMNTEAFF. The CDR3 bases are TGTGCCAGCAGCCGAGGACAAGCTATGAACACTGAAGCTTTCTTT.

This clonotype was seen a handful of times. The chain joins TRBV12-3 or TRBV12-4 to TRBJ2-4; tentatively, D is TRBD1 (6 bases). This CDR3 has 18 residues. V lost 5 bases to trimming and J lost 0 bases, with 20 bases between them. CDR3 amino acids: CASSPGQIATLAKNIQYF. Written as DNA, the CDR3 is TGTGCCAGCAGTCCCGGACAGATTGCAACCCTAGCCAAAAACATTCAGTACTTC.

Written as DNA, the CDR3 is TGTGCCAGCAGTGGACAGATTAGCAATCAGCCCCAGCATTTT. Protein sequence: CASSGQISNQPQHF. This chain links TRBV2 with TRBJ1-5; D perhaps matches TRBD1 (5 bases). The germline V and J ends were trimmed by 4 bases and 0 bases, with 7 bases remaining between them. CDR1 is SNHLY, CDR2 FYNNEI, per germline. The CDR3 runs to 14 residues.

This clonotype was seen more than once but under ten times. The chain combines TRBV14 with TRBJ1-2, with a weak D call TRBD1 (5 bases). This CDR3 contains 19 residues. With 0 bases removed from V and 4 bases from J, the gap between germline ends came to 24 bases. The germline gives CDR1 SGHDN, CDR2 FVKESK. DNA for the CDR3: TGTGCCAGCAGCCAAGAGAGGCTACAGTGGGGGTCGAGGAGCTATGGCTACACCTTC. Its protein is CASSQERLQWGSRSYGYTF.

With respect to this clonotype: A much larger clonotype is one base distant, so this may be a read error. It is likely a read error, because the conserved phenylalanine at the end of the CDR3 is missing. The V and J genes are TRBV29-1 and TRBJ2-5; D might be TRBD1 or TRBD2, each matching 5 bases. Germline V CDR1 and CDR2: SQVTM, ANQGSEA. V gave up 4 bases and J gave up 3 bases, with 9 bases separating them. This CDR3 contains 12 residues. Here the CDR3 DNA reads TGCAGCGTTGGACGGGGCGAAGAGACCCAGTACCTC. It encodes CSVGRGEETQYL.

V and J are TRBV27 and TRBJ2-7; TRBD2 agrees at 12 bases. This CDR3 contains 16 residues. V gave up 0 bases and J gave up 7 bases; unmatched junction bases: 7. Germline-derived CDR1 and CDR2 are MNHEY and SMNVEV (reference sequence). CDR3: CASSLSGLAGGPEQYF. As DNA, the CDR3 is TGTGCCAGCAGTTTATCGGGGCTAGCGGGGGGGCCGGAGCAGTACTTC.

J is TRBJ2-7 and V is TRBV28; 10 bases agree with TRBD1. Trimming took 5 bases from V and 6 from J; bases not matched to a gene: 10. This CDR3 comprises 15 residues. The germline CDR1 and CDR2 sequences are MDHEN and SYDVKM. CDR3 protein: CASSGVGTGVFEQYF. The CDR3, as DNA: TGTGCCAGCAGTGGGGTCGGGACAGGGGTTTTCGAGCAGTACTTC.

This clonotype was seen many times. This chain links TRBV12-3 or TRBV12-4 with TRBJ2-1; D is ambiguous. There are 13 residues in the CDR3. Trimming stripped 1 base from V and 7 bases from J, with 8 bases between. CDR3 coding DNA: TGTGCCAGCAGTTTAGGATCTCTTAATGAGCAGTTCTTC. It specifies CASSLGSLNEQFF.

The table lists this clonotype with many counts. Its ends do not fully match the called genes, so a read error is possible. The gene calls are TRBV18 and TRBJ2-7; D gene ambiguous. This CDR3 has 12 amino acids. Germline loops: CDR1 KGHSH, CDR2 LQKENI. DNA of the CDR3: TGTGCCAGCTCATCACCAGCCTACGAGCAGTACTTC. Amino acids: CASSSPAYEQYF.

This clonotype was counted ten times or more. The J gene is TRBJ1-1, the V gene TRBV5-1; D is unclear. The CDR3 consists of 11 residues. The germline gives CDR1 SGHRS, CDR2 YFSETQ. Trimming pared 0 bases from V and 6 bases from J, leaving 3 bases between. The CDR3 here is CASSLGPEAFF. CDR3 in DNA: TGCGCCAGCAGCTTGGGACCTGAAGCTTTCTTT. The full variable domain, in which reference TRBV5-1 and TRBJ1-1 provide the parts outside the CDR3, is KAGVTQTPRYLIKTRGQQVTLSCSPISGHRSVSWYQQTPGQGLQFLFEYFSETQRNKGNFPGRFSGRQFSNSRSEMNVSTLELGDSALYLCASSLGPEAFFGQGTRLTVV.

The rearrangement uses TRBV20-1 and TRBJ2-4; D remains unclear. The CDR3 covers 13 residues. The V end lost 0 bases, the J end lost 8 bases, and 11 bases lay between the germline ends. CDR1 DFQATT and CDR2 SNEGSKA come from the germline V gene (reference sequence). The CDR3 DNA reads TGCAGTGCTAGAGACTGGGTTATCGACATTCAGTACTTC. It specifies CSARDWVIDIQYF.